This T cell receptor beta chain was profiled in a study of T cell repertoires in aging, cancer and after chemotherapy. Study context: Donors were grouped into six age bands spanning 30 or younger through 70 or older. The full dataset contained around 10 million TCR reads.

TCR beta rearrangements were amplified from peripheral blood genomic DNA. The germline V gene has CDR1 DFQATT and CDR2 SNEGSKA (reference sequence). Unmatched junction bases numbered 6, after V lost 1 base and J lost 4 bases. This CDR3 contains 16 residues. Turning to this clonotype: Its target is unknown.

Study results and limitations: In cancer patients, declining TCR diversity with age involved lost richness and lost evenness. In each cancer cohort, median generation probability increased across chemotherapy, suggesting thymic output rebounded.

Rearranged V-D-J TRB sequences were amplified with a mixed TRB-A/B primer pool. TCRdb redid the calling of the multiplex PCR reads with MiXCR, one entry per CDR3 protein. The profile covers over 10,000 distinct CDR3 sequences, with more than 25% appearing a single time and about 2.8% taken by the ten largest. The V call is TRBV20-1, the J call TRBJ1-4; 10 bases agree with TRBD1. Sequencing was carried out using blood. The receptor's source is a human donor in good health. The CDR3 region is CSARGQGASLNEKLFF. CDR3 DNA sequence: TGCAGTGCTAGAGGACAGGGGGCCTCCCTTAATGAAAAACTGTTTTTT.